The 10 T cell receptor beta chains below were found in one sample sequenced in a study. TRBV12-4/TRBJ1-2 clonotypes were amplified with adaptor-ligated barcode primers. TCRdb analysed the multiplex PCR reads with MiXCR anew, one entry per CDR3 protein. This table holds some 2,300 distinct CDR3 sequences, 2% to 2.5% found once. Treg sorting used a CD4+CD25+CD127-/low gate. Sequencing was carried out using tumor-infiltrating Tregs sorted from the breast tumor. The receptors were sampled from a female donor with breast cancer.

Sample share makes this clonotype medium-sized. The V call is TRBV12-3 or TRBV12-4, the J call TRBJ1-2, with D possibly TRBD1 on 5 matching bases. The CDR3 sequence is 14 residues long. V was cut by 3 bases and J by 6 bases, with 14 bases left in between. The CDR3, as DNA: TGTGCCAGCAGTTTTAAAATTCAGGGAGATGGCTACACCTTC. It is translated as CASSFKIQGDGYTF.

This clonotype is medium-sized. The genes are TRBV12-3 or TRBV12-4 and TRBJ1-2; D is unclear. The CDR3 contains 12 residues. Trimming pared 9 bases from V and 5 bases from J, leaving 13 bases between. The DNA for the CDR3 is TGTGCCAGTCAACTCGGGAATTATGGCTACACCTTC. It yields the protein CASQLGNYGYTF.

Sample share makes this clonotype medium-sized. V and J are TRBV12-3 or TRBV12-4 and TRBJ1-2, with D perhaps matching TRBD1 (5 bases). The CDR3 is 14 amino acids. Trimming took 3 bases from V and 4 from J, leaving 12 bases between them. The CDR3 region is CASSLGLQLYGYTF. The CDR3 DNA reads TGTGCCAGCAGTTTGGGACTACAACTCTATGGCTACACCTTC.

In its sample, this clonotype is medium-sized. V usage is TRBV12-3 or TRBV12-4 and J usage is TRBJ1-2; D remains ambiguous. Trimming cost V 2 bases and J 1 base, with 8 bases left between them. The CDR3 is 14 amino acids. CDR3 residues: CASSLFNSNYGYTF. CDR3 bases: TGTGCCAGCAGTTTATTTAACAGTAACTATGGCTACACCTTC.

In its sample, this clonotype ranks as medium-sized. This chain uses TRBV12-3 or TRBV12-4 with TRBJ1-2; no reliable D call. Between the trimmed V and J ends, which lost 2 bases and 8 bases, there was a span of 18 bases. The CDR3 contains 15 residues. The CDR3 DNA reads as TGTGCCAGCAGTTTAAACTGGGCAGACCTGGAGGGCTACACCTTC. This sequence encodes CASSLNWADLEGYTF.

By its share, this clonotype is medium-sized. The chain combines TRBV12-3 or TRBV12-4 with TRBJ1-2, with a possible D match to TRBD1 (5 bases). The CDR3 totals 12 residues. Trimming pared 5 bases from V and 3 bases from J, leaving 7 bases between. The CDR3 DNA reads TGTGCCAGCAGTCAGACAGACTATGGCTACACCTTC. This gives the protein CASSQTDYGYTF.

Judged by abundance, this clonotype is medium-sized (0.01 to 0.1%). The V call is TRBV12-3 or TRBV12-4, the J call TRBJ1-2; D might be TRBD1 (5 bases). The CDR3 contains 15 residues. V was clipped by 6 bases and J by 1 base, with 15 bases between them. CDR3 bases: TGTGCCAGCAGCTCCCCGGGACTGTTTAACTATGGCTACACCTTC. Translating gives CASSSPGLFNYGYTF.

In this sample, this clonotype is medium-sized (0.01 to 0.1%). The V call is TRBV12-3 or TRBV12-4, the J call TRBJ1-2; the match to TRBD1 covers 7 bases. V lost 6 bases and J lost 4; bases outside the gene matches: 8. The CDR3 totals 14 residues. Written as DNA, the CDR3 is TGTGCCAGCAGGCTCCGGGACAGTCTCTATGGCTACACCTTC. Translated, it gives CASRLRDSLYGYTF.

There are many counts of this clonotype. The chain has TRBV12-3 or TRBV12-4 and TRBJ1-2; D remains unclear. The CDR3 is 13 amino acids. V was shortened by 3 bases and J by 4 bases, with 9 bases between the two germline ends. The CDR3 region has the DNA TGTGCCAGCAGTTTCTCGAAGAGCTATGGCTACACCTTC. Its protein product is CASSFSKSYGYTF.

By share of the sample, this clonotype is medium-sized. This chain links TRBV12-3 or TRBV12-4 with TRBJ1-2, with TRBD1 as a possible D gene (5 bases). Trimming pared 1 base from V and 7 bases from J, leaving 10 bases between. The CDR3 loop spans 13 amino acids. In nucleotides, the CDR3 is TGTGCCAGCAGTTTAGACAGGATCGCTGGCTACACCTTC. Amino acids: CASSLDRIAGYTF.